A selection of T cell receptor beta chains follows, all from one sample in a study of OX40 agonist ivuxolimab in advanced cancers. Generated by immunoSEQ multiplex PCR, the TCRdb table keeps only in-frame clones and is missing some. The profile shows about 85,000 clones, approximately 86% of them singletons. The material sequenced was CD4+ or CD8+ T cells sorted from blood, taken in a trial of the OX40 agonist ivuxolimab. Every receptor here comes from an adult with an advanced solid tumor such as melanoma, head and neck, liver or kidney cancer. The CDR3 runs from the conserved cysteine through the conserved F or W. Fields, in order: V gene, clone size, D gene, J gene, CDR3 DNA, CDR3 protein. A D gene is named only where the DNA matches it firmly. Part of the rows lack a size; the others show once, few, many or a class for expanded clones.

V: TRBV28; size: -; D: -; J: TRBJ1-6; DNA: TGTGCCAGCCACTCCGGACATTCTCGCTCCTATAATTCACCCCTCCACTTT; CDR3: CASHSGHSRSYNSPLHF
V: TRBV23-1; size: -; D: -; J: TRBJ2-7; DNA: TGCGCCAGCAGTCACCTCCTCAGGTTCGGGTACGAGCAGTACTTC; CDR3: CASSHLLRFGYEQYF
V: TRBV2; size: -; D: TRBD2; J: TRBJ2-3; DNA: TGTGCCAGCAGTCTACAAACTAGCGGGGGGGCTTGGGATACGCAGTATTTT; CDR3: CASSLQTSGGAWDTQYF
V: TRBV4-1; size: -; D: -; J: TRBJ1-5; DNA: TGCGCCAGCACCGCCGGGGTGAGCGGGTATAGCAATCAGCCCCAGCATTTT; CDR3: CASTAGVSGYSNQPQHF
V: TRBV28; size: -; D: TRBD1; J: TRBJ1-2; DNA: TGTGCCAGCAATAGACAGGGAGAGGACTATGGCTACACCTTC; CDR3: CASNRQGEDYGYTF
V: TRBV1; size: -; D: -; J: TRBJ2-1; DNA: TGCACCAGCAGCCAAGGCGAGCGGGGGGTCGATAATGAGCAGTTCTTC; CDR3: CTSSQGERGVDNEQFF
V: TRBV6-1; size: -; D: -; J: TRBJ1-2; DNA: TGTGCCAGCAGTGAAGACTATGGCTACACCTTC; CDR3: CASSEDYGYTF
V: TRBV29-1; size: -; D: TRBD1; J: TRBJ2-5; DNA: TGCAGCGCCCGGGACAGGGTAGCAGAGACCCAGTACTTC; CDR3: CSARDRVAETQYF
V: TRBV5-4; size: -; D: TRBD1; J: TRBJ2-7; DNA: TGTGCCAGCAGCCAAGACAGGGGGCCTCCCCGGTACTTC; CDR3: CASSQDRGPPRYF
V: TRBV7-3; size: -; D: -; J: TRBJ1-1; DNA: TGTGCCAGCAGCTCTTACAGAGACACTGAAGCTTTCTTT; CDR3: CASSSYRDTEAFF
V: TRBV7-3; size: -; D: -; J: TRBJ1-1; DNA: TGTGCCAGCAGCTTCCGGGTGCACACTGAAGCTTTCTTT; CDR3: CASSFRVHTEAFF
V: TRBV19; size: -; D: -; J: TRBJ1-1; DNA: TGTGCCAGTAGTATTTTTGTGGGGTCTGAAGCTTTCTTT; CDR3: CASSIFVGSEAFF
V: TRBV19; size: -; D: TRBD2; J: TRBJ2-7; DNA: TGTGCCAGTAGTATCCGCGGGGGGCCGAGGGGCGAGCAGTACTTC; CDR3: CASSIRGGPRGEQYF
V: TRBV7-9; size: -; D: TRBD2; J: TRBJ2-1; DNA: TGTGCCAGCAGCACCGTACTTAGTGCGAGCGGGGGATACAATGAGCAGTTCTTC; CDR3: CASSTVLSASGGYNEQFF
V: TRBV19; size: -; D: -; J: TRBJ1-5; DNA: TGTGCCAGTAGTCCCAGTGGCGGAAAGAATCAGCCCCAGCATTTT; CDR3: CASSPSGGKNQPQHF
V: TRBV5-1; size: -; D: -; J: TRBJ2-2; DNA: TGCGCCAGCAGCTTGGTGGAGTCCGGGGAGCTGTTTTTT; CDR3: CASSLVESGELFF
V: TRBV30; size: -; D: -; J: TRBJ2-7; DNA: TGTGCCTGGAGTTCGGGGGACACTCTGCCGAACCAGTACTTC; CDR3: CAWSSGDTLPNQYF
V: TRBV7-2; size: few; D: TRBD1; J: TRBJ1-4; DNA: TGTGCCAGCAGCCGGGACAGGGGTGAAAAACTGTTTTTT; CDR3: CASSRDRGEKLFF
V: TRBV7-2; size: once; D: -; J: TRBJ2-7; DNA: TGTGCCAGCAGCTTAGGGGCGGGGCCCTACGAGCAGTACTTC; CDR3: CASSLGAGPYEQYF
V: TRBV30; size: -; D: -; J: TRBJ2-5; DNA: TGTGCCTGGAGCCCTGCCCAAGAGACCCAGTACTTC; CDR3: CAWSPAQETQYF
V: TRBV14; size: -; D: -; J: TRBJ1-2; DNA: TGTGCCAGCAGCCAAGCTTCCCGGCTCTATGGCTACACCTTC; CDR3: CASSQASRLYGYTF
V: TRBV7-6; size: -; D: TRBD2; J: TRBJ2-1; DNA: TGTGCCAGCAGCACACGACTAGCGGGGAGCTCCTACAATGAGCAGTTCTTC; CDR3: CASSTRLAGSSYNEQFF
V: TRBV5-1; size: -; D: TRBD1; J: TRBJ1-3; DNA: TGCGCCAGCAGCTTCCAGGACAGGGTCTCTGGAAACACCATATATTTT; CDR3: CASSFQDRVSGNTIYF
V: TRBV5-6; size: few; D: -; J: TRBJ2-1; DNA: TGTGCCAGCAGCTTGGCCGGGCGCCATGAGCAGTTCTTC; CDR3: CASSLAGRHEQFF
V: TRBV6-1; size: -; D: -; J: TRBJ2-7; DNA: TGTGCCAGCGGAATCAGTTCTTACGAGCAGTACTTC; CDR3: CASGISSYEQYF
V: TRBV28; size: -; D: TRBD1; J: TRBJ2-5; DNA: TGTGCCAGCAGTACTCTGACAGGGGGCGCCCCGGTTGTAGAGACCCAGTACTTC; CDR3: CASSTLTGGAPVVETQYF
V: TRBV11-2; size: -; D: -; J: TRBJ1-2; DNA: TGTGCCAGCAACCGTGGAGCGACAGGCGGCTACACCTTC; CDR3: CASNRGATGGYTF
V: TRBV7-7; size: once; D: TRBD1; J: TRBJ2-2; DNA: TGTGCTAGCAGCAAGACAGGGGGCACCGGGGAGCTGTTTTTT; CDR3: CASSKTGGTGELFF
V: TRBV7-6; size: -; D: -; J: TRBJ2-7; DNA: TGTGCCAGCAGCTTAGCGGGGGTACGGGAGCAGTACTTC; CDR3: CASSLAGVREQYF
V: TRBV14; size: once; D: -; J: TRBJ2-1; DNA: TGTGCCAGCAGCCAAGACAGGGCCGGTGAGCAGTTCTTC; CDR3: CASSQDRAGEQFF
V: TRBV9; size: -; D: -; J: TRBJ1-4; DNA: TGTGCCAGCAGCAAAACAGGGATATTCGATGAAAAACTGTTTTTT; CDR3: CASSKTGIFDEKLFF
V: TRBV7-3; size: -; D: TRBD1; J: TRBJ2-2; DNA: TGTGCCAGCACTATAAGACAGGGGCACACCGGGGAGCTGTTTTTT; CDR3: CASTIRQGHTGELFF
V: TRBV7-2; size: -; D: -; J: TRBJ1-2; DNA: TGTGCCAGCAGCTTGAGTCGTGGGTCCTATGGCTACACCTTC; CDR3: CASSLSRGSYGYTF
V: TRBV9; size: few; D: -; J: TRBJ1-1; DNA: TGTGCCAGCAGCGTAGGTTTAGGGACCACTGAAGCTTTCTTT; CDR3: CASSVGLGTTEAFF
V: TRBV2; size: -; D: -; J: TRBJ1-1; DNA: TGTGCCAGCCGTAGACAAGCGATGAACACTGAAGCTTTCTTT; CDR3: CASRRQAMNTEAFF
V: TRBV28; size: -; D: -; J: TRBJ1-4; DNA: TGTGCCAGCAGTTTACCACAGAGTTTTGAAAAACTGTTTTTT; CDR3: CASSLPQSFEKLFF